This is a list of T cell receptor beta chains from one sample in a study of long-term antiretroviral therapy in people with HIV. Produced via immunoSEQ multiplex PCR; TCRdb's table is partial and in-frame only. The table records 25,000 to 30,000 clones, approximately 93% of them present only once. Sequencing used unsorted PBMCs, obtained 6.2 years after starting antiretroviral therapy. The receptors were sampled from a man between 40 and 49 years old with HIV. CDR3s include the opening cysteine and the closing phenylalanine or tryptophan. D genes are given only for firm matches. The size of a clone is reported for some rows only, either as once, few or many, or as a class for expanded clones.

J gene	D gene	clone size	V gene	CDR3 protein	CDR3 DNA
TRBJ2-3	NA	NA	TRBV11-2	CASSLGAGPSTDTQYF	TGTGCCAGCAGCCTAGGGGCGGGCCCTAGCACAGATACGCAGTATTTT
TRBJ1-1	NA	NA	TRBV7-9	CASSLAKGIEAFF	TGTGCCAGCAGCTTAGCGAAGGGGATAGAGGCTTTCTTT
TRBJ1-6	NA	NA	TRBV5-1	CASSSDTPITLHF	TGCGCCAGCAGCTCTGATACCCCCATCACCCTCCACTTT
TRBJ1-1	NA	NA	TRBV11-2	CASSPVGETEAFF	TGTGCCAGCAGCCCGGTCGGGGAAACTGAAGCTTTCTTT
TRBJ2-7	TRBD2	NA	TRBV7-2	CASSPTSGADSYEQYF	TGTGCCAGCAGCCCGACTAGCGGAGCCGACTCCTACGAGCAGTACTTC
TRBJ2-1	NA	NA	TRBV19	CASNRDEGSYNEQFF	TGTGCCAGTAATCGGGACGAGGGTTCCTACAATGAGCAGTTCTTC
TRBJ2-5	TRBD2	NA	TRBV5-8	CASSYGTSGMEETQYF	TGTGCCAGCAGCTATGGGACTAGCGGGATGGAAGAGACCCAGTACTTC
TRBJ1-4	TRBD1	NA	TRBV10-3	CAISEDDRGGTTNEKLFF	TGTGCCATCAGTGAGGATGACAGGGGTGGGACAACTAATGAAAAACTGTTTTTT
TRBJ2-5	NA	NA	TRBV19	CASTRTGSETQYF	TGTGCCAGTACTCGAACTGGATCCGAGACCCAGTACTTC
TRBJ2-1	TRBD2	NA	TRBV7-9	CASSLAGSGGANEQFF	TGTGCCAGCAGCTTAGCGGGTAGCGGGGGGGCGAATGAGCAGTTCTTC
TRBJ1-1	NA	NA	TRBV6-1	CASSRIRGTGEAFF	TGTGCCAGCAGTAGGATCAGGGGAACGGGGGAAGCTTTCTTT
TRBJ1-2	NA	NA	TRBV19	CASSMGVRAGYTF	TGTGCCAGTAGTATGGGGGTTCGGGCTGGCTACACCTTC
TRBJ2-5	TRBD1	NA	TRBV7-7	CASSLRGRETQYF	TGTGCTAGCAGCTTAAGGGGGCGAGAGACCCAGTACTTC
TRBJ2-3	NA	NA	TRBV10-2	CASSGSQSTDTQYF	TGCGCCAGCAGTGGCAGCCAGAGCACAGATACGCAGTATTTT
TRBJ1-2	NA	NA	TRBV27	CASSLGGLVDYTF	TGTGCCAGCAGTCTCGGGGGTCTCGTAGACTACACCTTC
TRBJ1-5	TRBD1	NA	TRBV19	CASWDRGRQPQHF	TGTGCCAGTTGGGACAGGGGACGTCAGCCCCAGCATTTT
TRBJ2-1	NA	NA	TRBV18	CASSPLGNEQFF	TGTGCCAGCTCACCCCTAGGCAACGAGCAGTTCTTC
TRBJ2-2	TRBD1	NA	TRBV6-6	CASSYPGTGDTGELFF	TGTGCCAGCAGTTATCCCGGGACAGGGGACACCGGGGAGCTGTTTTTT
TRBJ2-1	TRBD2	NA	TRBV27	CASSLPGLAGGSYNEQFF	TGTGCCAGCAGTTTACCGGGACTAGCGGGAGGATCCTACAATGAGCAGTTCTTC
TRBJ2-2	NA	NA	TRBV11-1	CASREQGSGELFF	TGTGCCAGCAGAGAACAGGGTTCCGGGGAGCTGTTTTTT
TRBJ1-1	NA	NA	TRBV29-1	CSVRTDRNTEAFF	TGCAGCGTGCGGACGGATAGGAACACTGAAGCTTTCTTT
TRBJ2-7	NA	NA	TRBV5-5	CASSSPHPWEQYF	TGTGCCAGCAGCTCCCCCCACCCATGGGAGCAGTACTTC
TRBJ2-3	NA	NA	TRBV20-1	CSALPADTQYF	TGCAGTGCCCTCCCAGCGGACACGCAGTATTTT
TRBJ1-1	NA	NA	TRBV29-1	CSVGTGKNTEAFF	TGCAGCGTTGGAACAGGGAAGAACACTGAAGCTTTCTTT
TRBJ2-3	NA	NA	TRBV6-1	CASNDPPGTDTQYF	TGTGCCAGCAATGACCCCCCAGGGACAGATACGCAGTATTTT
TRBJ2-7	NA	NA	TRBV10-3	CAISESNSYEQYF	TGTGCCATCAGTGAGTCCAATTCCTACGAGCAGTACTTC
TRBJ2-1	TRBD1	NA	TRBV5-1	CASSLAGQGYNEQFF	TGCGCCAGCAGCTTGGCCGGACAGGGGTACAATGAGCAGTTCTTC
TRBJ1-1	NA	NA	TRBV5-6	CASSGTGHTEAFF	TGTGCCAGCAGCGGAACAGGACACACTGAAGCTTTCTTT
TRBJ2-5	NA	NA	TRBV7-7	CASSQPQETQYF	TGTGCTAGCAGCCAGCCCCAAGAGACCCAGTACTTC
TRBJ2-2	NA	NA	TRBV5-8	CASSQSPLWTGELFF	TGTGCCAGCAGCCAATCTCCCCTGTGGACCGGGGAGCTGTTTTTT
TRBJ2-2	NA	NA	TRBV5-1	CASSLVVNTGELFF	TGCGCCAGCAGCTTGGTGGTGAACACCGGGGAGCTGTTTTTT
TRBJ1-2	NA	few	TRBV6-1	CATAWAAKDYGYTF	TGTGCCACTGCGTGGGCAGCCAAGGACTATGGCTACACCTTC
TRBJ1-1	NA	NA	TRBV5-4	CASSLGQGSLYTEAFF	TGTGCCAGCAGCCTCGGGCAGGGGAGTCTCTACACTGAAGCTTTCTTT
TRBJ1-2	TRBD1	NA	TRBV4-1	CASSQDGVGQRDYGYTF	TGCGCCAGCAGCCAAGATGGGGTGGGACAGAGGGACTATGGCTACACCTTC
TRBJ2-7	NA	NA	TRBV2	CASRTGTYEQYF	TGTGCCAGCCGCACAGGGACCTACGAGCAGTACTTC
TRBJ1-1	TRBD1	NA	TRBV2	CASSGRGMENTEAFF	TGTGCCAGCAGCGGCAGGGGGATGGAGAACACTGAAGCTTTCTTT
TRBJ1-2	TRBD1	NA	TRBV5-1	CASSLGGTEGIYGYTF	TGCGCCAGCAGCTTGGGGGGGACAGAAGGAATATATGGCTACACCTTC